The subject of this entry is one T cell receptor (beta chain). These data are taken from a study of blood T cell repertoires in COVID-19. The V end was cut by 3 bases, the J end by 1 base, with 13 bases between. The CDR3 covers 15 residues. Germline assignment: CDR1 SGHTA and CDR2 FQGTGA. Only in-frame clones appear in the TCRdb table, and some are missing; sequencing was by immunoSEQ multiplex PCR. The sample holds over 200,000 clones, over 75% seen once. The sequence came from a human donor in a cohort sampled during active COVID-19. The specimen was peripheral blood. The chain couples TRBV7-3 to TRBJ2-7, with TRBD1 as a possible D gene (7 bases). For the CDR3, the DNA is TGTGCCAGCAGCTTGAGGGGGGACAGTTCCTACGAGCAGTACTTC. Translated, it gives CASSLRGDSSYEQYF.